The subject of this entry is one TCR beta chain. Its antigen is as yet unknown. Within the sample, other DNA sequences also encode this same CDR3. The sample is drawn from a study of shared clonotypes between healthy human individuals. Study summary: Per-donor plates numbered three CD4 naive, three CD4 memory, two CD8 naive and one CD8 memory.

Original data processing: ImmunoSEQ output lacked quality scores and full-length reads, limiting matched filtering. This table comes from immunoSEQ multiplex PCR, and its TCRdb copy is limited to in-frame clones, with some not included. V, J and clone size reflect that table, while D and trimming were determined from the DNA. The data contain just over 2,000,000 clones, 90% to 95% of them singletons. Study-level points and caveats: Some clonotypes were shared by all four sorted-subset donors, while others were not shared. The non-shared ones had lower generation probabilities than the shared ones. Researchers sampled only blood; tissue repertoires likely differ.

CDR1 SGHTA and CDR2 FQGTGA come from the germline V gene. V lost 2 bases to trimming and J lost 0 bases, with 4 bases between them. CDR3 length: 13 amino acids. This chain uses TRBV7-3 with TRBJ1-1; no definite D call. The material sequenced was naive CD4+ T cells sorted from blood. The subset: CD45RA+ positively selected. The TCR sequence derives from a man aged 18 to 30 in good health. This chain's CDR3 is CASSLQLNTEAFF. The CDR3 region has the DNA TGTGCCAGCAGCTTACAGTTGAACACTGAAGCTTTCTTT. The whole variable domain, remainder taken from reference TRBV7-3 and TRBJ1-1, is GAGVSQTPSNKVTEKGKYVELRCDPISGHTALYWYRQSLGQGPEFLIYFQGTGAADDSGLPNDRFFAVRPEGSVSTLKIQRTERGDSAVYLCASSLQLNTEAFFGQGTRLTVV.